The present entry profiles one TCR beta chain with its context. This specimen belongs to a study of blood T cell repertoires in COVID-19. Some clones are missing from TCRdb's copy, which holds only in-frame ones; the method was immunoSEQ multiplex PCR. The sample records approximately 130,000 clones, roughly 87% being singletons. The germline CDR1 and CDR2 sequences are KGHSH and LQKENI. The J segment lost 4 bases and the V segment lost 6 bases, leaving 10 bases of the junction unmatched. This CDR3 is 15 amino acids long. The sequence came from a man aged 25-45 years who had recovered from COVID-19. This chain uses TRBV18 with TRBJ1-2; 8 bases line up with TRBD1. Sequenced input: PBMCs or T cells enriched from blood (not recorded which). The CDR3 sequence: CASSPRTGKFYGYTF. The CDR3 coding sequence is TGTGCCAGCTCGCCTCGGACAGGGAAGTTCTATGGCTACACCTTC.